A selection of T cell receptor beta chains follows, all from one sample in a study of glioma-infiltrating T cells after dendritic cell vaccination. Assay used: immunoSEQ multiplex PCR; TCRdb lists only in-frame clones, some missing. The sample has some 110,000 clones, around 89% seen once. Material: blood, obtained after dendritic cell vaccination. All receptors come from a human donor with glioblastoma. Each CDR3 is given with its conserved first and last residue. D genes are given only for firm matches. Rows may omit the clone size; those that give it use once, few, many or a size class.

CDR3aa,CDR3nt,v_gene,j_gene,d_gene,abundance
CASSLGTSGGANTGELFF,TGCGCCAGCAGCTTGGGGACCAGCGGGGGGGCGAACACCGGGGAGCTGTTTTTT,TRBV5-1,TRBJ2-2,TRBD2,-
CASSLGGWGEGPQHF,TGTGCCAGCAGCTTGGGGGGATGGGGGGAAGGACCCCAGCATTTT,TRBV5-5,TRBJ1-5,-,-
CASSGGGTANTEAFF,TGTGCCAGCAGCGGGGGGGGGACGGCGAACACTGAAGCTTTCTTT,TRBV11-3,TRBJ1-1,-,-
CASSVAPARTDTQYF,TGTGCCAGCAGCGTAGCTCCAGCGCGCACAGATACGCAGTATTTT,TRBV9,TRBJ2-3,-,-
CASSLSRETGELFF,TGTGCCAGCAGTTTATCGAGGGAGACCGGGGAGCTGTTTTTT,TRBV27,TRBJ2-2,-,-
CASSEALQRPQHF,TGTGCCAGCAGTGAAGCCCTCCAGCGGCCCCAGCATTTT,TRBV2,TRBJ1-5,-,-
CAISRGTEGTTEAFF,TGTGCCATCAGCCGGGGTACCGAGGGCACCACTGAAGCTTTCTTT,TRBV10-3,TRBJ1-1,-,-
CAWSVRGASNEKLFF,TGTGCCTGGAGCGTGCGGGGGGCCTCGAATGAAAAACTGTTTTTT,TRBV30,TRBJ1-4,-,-
CASSSEPSGGDNEQFF,TGCGCCAGCAGCTCCGAACCTAGCGGGGGTGACAATGAGCAGTTCTTC,TRBV5-1,TRBJ2-1,TRBD2,-
CASSYSTGTVLYEQYF,TGTGCCAGCAGTTACTCAACCGGGACTGTTTTGTACGAGCAGTACTTC,TRBV6-5,TRBJ2-7,-,-
CASSLTGLGSEKLFF,TGTGCCAGCAGCCTCACAGGGTTAGGTAGTGAAAAACTGTTTTTT,TRBV9,TRBJ1-4,-,-
CASSQLSGRVGEQYF,TGTGCCAGCAGCCAGTTAAGCGGTCGAGTGGGCGAGCAGTACTTC,TRBV7-9,TRBJ2-7,-,-
CASSLSTWNTEAFF,TGTGCCAGCAGTCTCTCCACATGGAACACTGAAGCTTTCTTT,TRBV2,TRBJ1-1,-,few
CASSYSAFSWYDGYTF,TGTGCCAGCAGTTACTCGGCTTTTTCGTGGTACGATGGCTACACCTTC,TRBV6-6,TRBJ1-2,-,-
CSVEETAYNEQFF,TGCAGCGTTGAAGAGACAGCCTACAATGAGCAGTTCTTC,TRBV29-1,TRBJ2-1,-,-
CASSFPRYEDKGEQYF,TGTGCCAGCAGTTTTCCCCGGTACGAGGACAAGGGCGAGCAGTACTTC,TRBV27,TRBJ2-7,-,-
CAWSALGRGRGNQPQHF,TGTGCCTGGAGTGCTCTGGGGCGGGGAAGGGGCAATCAGCCCCAGCATTTT,TRBV30,TRBJ1-5,-,-
CASSSSGGTGVISPGELFF,TGTGCCAGCAGCTCTTCGGGAGGGACAGGGGTTATTTCTCCCGGGGAGCTGTTTTTT,TRBV5-8,TRBJ2-2,TRBD1,-
CASSPFTPEAGNTIYF,TGTGCCAGCTCACCATTTACGCCAGAGGCAGGAAACACCATATATTTT,TRBV18,TRBJ1-3,-,-
CASSLYEGMYGYTF,TGTGCCAGCAGTTTATATGAGGGAATGTATGGCTACACCTTC,TRBV28,TRBJ1-2,-,-
CASSLGQGSSYEQYF,TGTGCCAGCAGTTTAGGACAGGGATCATCCTACGAGCAGTACTTC,TRBV6-1,TRBJ2-7,TRBD1,-
CASSPPDGRPYEQYF,TGTGCCAGCAGCCCCCCGGACGGGAGGCCCTACGAGCAGTACTTC,TRBV6-6,TRBJ2-7,TRBD2,-
CACRTGPGNTIYF,TGTGCCTGCAGGACAGGGCCTGGAAACACCATATATTTT,TRBV30,TRBJ1-3,TRBD1,-
CASSPRQTSGSYEQYF,TGCGCCAGCAGCCCGCGTCAGACTAGCGGGTCCTACGAGCAGTACTTC,TRBV4-1,TRBJ2-7,TRBD2,-